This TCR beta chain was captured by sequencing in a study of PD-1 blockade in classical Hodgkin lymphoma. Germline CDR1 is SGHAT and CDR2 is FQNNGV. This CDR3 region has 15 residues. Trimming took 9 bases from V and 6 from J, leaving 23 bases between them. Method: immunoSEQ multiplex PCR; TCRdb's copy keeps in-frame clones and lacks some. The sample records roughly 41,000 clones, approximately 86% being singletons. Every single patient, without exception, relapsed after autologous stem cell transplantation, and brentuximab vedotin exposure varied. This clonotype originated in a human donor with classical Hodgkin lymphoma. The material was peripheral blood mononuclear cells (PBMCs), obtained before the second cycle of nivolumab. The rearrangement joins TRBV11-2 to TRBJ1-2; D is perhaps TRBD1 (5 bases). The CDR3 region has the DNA TGTGCCAGTCTCAACCTGGGACTCCAAGTCCATGGCTACACCTTC. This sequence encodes CASLNLGLQVHGYTF.